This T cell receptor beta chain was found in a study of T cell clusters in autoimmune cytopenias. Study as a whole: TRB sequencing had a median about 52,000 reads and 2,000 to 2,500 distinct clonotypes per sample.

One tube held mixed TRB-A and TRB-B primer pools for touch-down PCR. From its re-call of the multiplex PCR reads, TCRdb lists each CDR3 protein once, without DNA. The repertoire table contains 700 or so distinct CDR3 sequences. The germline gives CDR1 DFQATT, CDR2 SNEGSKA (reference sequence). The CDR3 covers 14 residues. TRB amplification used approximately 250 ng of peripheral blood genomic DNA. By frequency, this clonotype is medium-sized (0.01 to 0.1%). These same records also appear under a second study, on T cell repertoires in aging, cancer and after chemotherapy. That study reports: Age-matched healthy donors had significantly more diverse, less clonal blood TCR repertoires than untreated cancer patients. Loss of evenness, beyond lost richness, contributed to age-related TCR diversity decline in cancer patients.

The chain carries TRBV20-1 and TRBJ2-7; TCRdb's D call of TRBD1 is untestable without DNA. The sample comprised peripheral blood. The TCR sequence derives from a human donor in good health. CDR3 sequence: CSARSRASVYEQYF.